Listed below are T cell receptor beta chains from one sample, sequenced in a study of PD-L1 blockade in urothelial cancer. Only in-frame clones appear in the TCRdb table, and some are missing; sequencing was by immunoSEQ multiplex PCR. The sample holds 130,000 or so clones; around 84% are singletons and the top ten take 3.2%. This specimen consisted of PBMCs, obtained around atezolizumab (anti-PD-L1) treatment. The receptors originated from a man in his forties or fifties with urothelial cancer. The conserved cysteine and the conserved F or W are not part of the CDR3 here. Fields, in order: J gene, D gene, V gene, CDR3 protein. D genes are given only for firm matches.

TRBJ2-1,-,TRBV25-1,ASSDGGPRYNEQF
TRBJ2-1,TRBD2,TRBV4-1,ASSQETSGGDNEQF
TRBJ2-5,-,TRBV15,ATSRAHRSGVETQY
TRBJ1-2,TRBD1,TRBV28,ASSFRTGYYGYT
TRBJ2-1,-,TRBV19,ATRYNRDYNEQF
TRBJ2-3,-,TRBV4-1,ASSQDRSVGDTQY
TRBJ2-7,-,TRBV5-1,ASSFITGYEQY
TRBJ2-5,TRBD2,TRBV2,ASTRLAGWIQETQY
TRBJ2-1,TRBD2,TRBV6-1,ASGTSPLGHNEQF
TRBJ1-2,-,TRBV6-6,ASRNRDPLYGYT